This T cell receptor beta chain comes out of a study of T cell responses to AZD1222 COVID-19 vaccine. Points from the study as a whole: White British ancestry dominated among donors, who included more females, and clonal diversity was possibly underestimated. Targeting of unmutated variant regions was reportedly seen in nearly half of spike-specific TCRs.

This clone was detected only a few times. Its target is unknown. Produced via immunoSEQ multiplex PCR; TCRdb's table is partial and in-frame only. The repertoire holds some 150,000 clones, with approximately 94% as singletons. This CDR3 has 15 amino acids. CDR1 is SGHNT and CDR2 is YYREEE in the germline V gene (reference sequence). Trimming pared 3 bases from V and 0 bases from J, leaving 12 bases between. The sequence was obtained from an adult in good health. The rearrangement links TRBV5-4 to TRBJ1-2; D gene uncertain. The sample in question was peripheral blood, obtained on day 0 of AZD1222 vaccination. CDR3 coding DNA: TGTGCCAGCAGCTCCGGACTAGTAGCTAACTATGGCTACACCTTC. Translation gives CASSSGLVANYGYTF.